These 9 T cell receptor beta chains came from one sample sequenced in a study of blood T cell repertoires in COVID-19. Produced via immunoSEQ multiplex PCR; TCRdb's table is partial and in-frame only. The sample holds a few hundred thousand clones; roughly 90% are singletons and the top ten take 11%. Sequencing was done on a sample of peripheral blood. These TCRs come from a woman in her twenties or thirties with COVID-19, enrolled during active disease.

The J gene is TRBJ1-1, the V gene TRBV30; D possibly corresponds to TRBD1 (6 bases). Germline assignment: CDR1 GTSNPN and CDR2 SVGIG (reference sequence). Deletions cut 2 bases from V and 11 bases from J, with 15 bases between. This CDR3 contains 12 residues. The CDR3 nucleotides read TGTGCCTGGAGTTACAGGGAGGGTGTTGCTTTCTTT. Amino acid sequence: CAWSYREGVAFF. Supplemented by reference TRBV30 and TRBJ1-1, the full variable domain reads SQTIHQWPATLVQPVGSPLSLECTVEGTSNPNLYWYRQAAGRGLQLLFYSVGIGQISSEVPQNLSASRPQDRQFILSSKKLLLSDSGFYLCAWSYREGVAFFGQGTRLTVV.

The chain uses TRBV27 and TRBJ2-1; 7 positions match TRBD2. From germline, CDR1 is MNHEY and CDR2 SMNVEV (reference sequence). The CDR3 consists of 15 residues. The V and J ends lost 5 bases and 5 bases, in that order; junction bases with no gene match: 9. The CDR3 protein is CASSHLVAGNNEQFF. CDR3 in DNA: TGTGCCAGCAGTCACCTTGTAGCGGGTAACAATGAGCAGTTCTTC.

This sequence joins TRBV19 and TRBJ2-7; perhaps TRBD1 as D (6 bases). Trimming shortened V by 5 bases and J by 4 bases, and 12 bases separated the two germline ends. Germline lookup yields CDR1 LNHDA and CDR2 SQIVND (reference sequence). This CDR3 spans 13 amino acids. The CDR3 nucleotides are TGTGCCAGTAGTTACCGGGACACTTACGAGCAGTACTTC. This gives the protein CASSYRDTYEQYF.

The chain uses TRBV6-6 and TRBJ1-3; 10 bases match TRBD1. Germline trimming cut 8 bases from V and 2 bases from J; bases unmatched to any gene: 9. Germline CDR1 is MNHNY and CDR2 is SVGAGI (reference sequence). This CDR3 is built from 16 residues. The CDR3 reads CASSGTGDSTGNTIYF. CDR3 DNA sequence: TGTGCCAGCTCCGGGACAGGGGATTCAACTGGAAACACCATATATTTT.

With respect to this clone: The sample has other DNA sequences that encode this CDR3 too. This chain uses TRBV3-1 (or the pseudogene TRBV3-2) with TRBJ2-6; perhaps TRBD2 as D (5 bases). Looked up from germline, CDR1 is LGHDT and CDR2 is YNNKEL (reference sequence). V lost 4 bases and J 0 bases, leaving 7 bases between the germline ends. The length of the CDR3 is 15 residues. In nucleotides, the CDR3 is TGTGCCAGCAGCCCCGCGGGCTCTGGGGCCAACGTCCTGACTTTC. As protein: CASSPAGSGANVLTF.

CDR3 nucleotide sequence: TGTGCCAGCAAACAGGGGACCTTCGACACCGGGGAGCTGTTTTTT. Translation: CASKQGTFDTGELFF. V and J are TRBV28 and TRBJ2-2, with 7 bases matching TRBD1. After removal of 7 bases from V and 3 bases from J, the junction contained 8 bases not matched to a gene. Germline V gene data show CDR1 as MDHEN and CDR2 as SYDVKM. CDR3 size: 15 residues.

The chain is built from TRBV5-1 and TRBJ2-7, with 8 bases fitting TRBD2. The CDR3 is 15 amino acids. The germline gives CDR1 SGHRS, CDR2 YFSETQ. V shed 0 bases and J 2 bases; nucleotides not matched to a gene: 4. The CDR3 DNA reads TGCGCCAGCAGCTTGGGCGCGGGAGGAACCTACGAGCAGTACTTC. Translating it yields CASSLGAGGTYEQYF. Using reference TRBV5-1 and TRBJ2-7 for the parts outside the CDR3, the full variable domain is KAGVTQTPRYLIKTRGQQVTLSCSPISGHRSVSWYQQTPGQGLQFLFEYFSETQRNKGNFPGRFSGRQFSNSRSEMNVSTLELGDSALYLCASSLGAGGTYEQYFGPGTRLTVT.

The rearrangement uses TRBV30 and TRBJ2-7, with D possibly being TRBD1 (6 bases). The V gene's germline CDR1 is GTSNPN and CDR2 SVGIG (reference sequence). Trimming shortened V by 2 bases and J by 3 bases, and 11 bases separated the two germline ends. This CDR3 has 13 amino acids. The CDR3 here is CAWSLGTLYEQYF. CDR3 nucleotide sequence: TGTGCCTGGAGTCTAGGGACACTCTACGAGCAGTACTTC.

This clone has only one observation. V usage is TRBV4-1 and J usage is TRBJ1-4, with 9 nucleotides matching TRBD1. The CDR3 runs 15 residues. Germline trimming cut 3 bases from V and 8 bases from J; bases unmatched to any gene: 7. The germline gives CDR1 MGHRA, CDR2 YSYEKL. CDR3 sequence: CASSHPGQGREKLFF. The CDR3 bases are TGCGCCAGCAGCCACCCCGGACAGGGGAGGGAAAAACTGTTTTTT.